The source of this T cell receptor beta chain is a study of OX40 agonist ivuxolimab in advanced cancers. TCRdb's table, derived via immunoSEQ multiplex PCR, lists solely in-frame clones and lacks some. The table has approximately 100,000 clones, approximately 85% seen once. The receptor's source is an adult with an advanced solid tumor such as melanoma, head and neck, liver or kidney cancer. The source was CD4+ or CD8+ T cells sorted from blood, collected in a trial of the OX40 agonist ivuxolimab.

The CDR3 DNA reads as TGTGCCAGCAGCGTCGCACCGGGACTCCGAGAGCAGTTCTTC. It specifies CASSVAPGLREQFF. The rearrangement uses TRBV11-2 and TRBJ2-1, with a possible D match to TRBD2 (6 bases). Trimming pared 5 bases from V and 10 bases from J, leaving 18 bases between. The CDR3 length is 14 residues. Germline V lookup: CDR1 SGHAT, CDR2 FQNNGV.